This is a list of T cell receptor beta chains from one sample in a study of OX40 agonist ivuxolimab in advanced cancers. TCRdb's copy holds only in-frame clones and misses some; the assay was immunoSEQ multiplex PCR. The data hold tens of thousands of clones, with about 87% observed a single time. The material was CD4+ or CD8+ T cells sorted from blood, obtained in a trial of the OX40 agonist ivuxolimab. All receptors come from an adult with an advanced solid tumor such as melanoma, head and neck, liver or kidney cancer. Each CDR3 is given with its conserved first and last residue. A D gene is named only where the DNA matches it firmly. Size values are once, few and many counts, or a class for expanded clones, and some rows have none.

abundance,v_gene,d_gene,CDR3aa
medium-sized,TRBV11-2,TRBD1,CASRYSTGGGGYTF
.,TRBV5-4,.,CASSISGELFF
few,TRBV6-5,.,CASRLDGANYGYTF
.,TRBV7-2,.,CASSLDWKGANEKLFF
few,TRBV6-5,.,CASSNRYQPQHF
few,TRBV5-1,.,CASSLRSSQETQYF
.,TRBV18,.,CATRGLGLAVYNEQFF
.,TRBV19,TRBD1,CASVDRANSPLHF
.,TRBV5-6,.,CASSEGSNTQYF
.,TRBV5-1,.,CASSPTGLPTGGQLFF
.,TRBV19,.,CASSINLGLGNEQFF
few,TRBV7-2,.,CASSSSISETQYF
few,TRBV27,.,CASSPLGETQYF
.,TRBV10-3,.,CAISESGNEQFF